This T cell receptor (beta chain) was found in a study of T-cell reconstitution after alpha-beta-depleted transplantation in children. The TCRbeta library was prepared with unique molecular identifiers. TCRdb reprocessed the PCR reads with MiXCR, giving one entry per CDR3 protein. The data contain some 350,000 distinct CDR3 sequences, around 10% of them singletons. V trimming: 0 bases; J trimming: 7 bases; junction bases outside the gene matches: 10. The CDR3 totals 17 residues. Germline assignment: CDR1 SEHNR and CDR2 FQNEAQ (reference sequence). Sequenced material: PBMCs from the stem cell graft donor, taken from the stem cell graft. The sequence derives from a human donor who donated a stem cell graft to a child with acute lymphoblastic leukemia. The V call is TRBV7-9, the J call TRBJ2-1, with 9 bases identical to TRBD2. CDR3 sequence: CASSLAPGTSKGNEQFF. The CDR3, as DNA: TGTGCCAGCAGCTTAGCCCCTGGGACTAGCAAGGGTAATGAGCAGTTCTTC.